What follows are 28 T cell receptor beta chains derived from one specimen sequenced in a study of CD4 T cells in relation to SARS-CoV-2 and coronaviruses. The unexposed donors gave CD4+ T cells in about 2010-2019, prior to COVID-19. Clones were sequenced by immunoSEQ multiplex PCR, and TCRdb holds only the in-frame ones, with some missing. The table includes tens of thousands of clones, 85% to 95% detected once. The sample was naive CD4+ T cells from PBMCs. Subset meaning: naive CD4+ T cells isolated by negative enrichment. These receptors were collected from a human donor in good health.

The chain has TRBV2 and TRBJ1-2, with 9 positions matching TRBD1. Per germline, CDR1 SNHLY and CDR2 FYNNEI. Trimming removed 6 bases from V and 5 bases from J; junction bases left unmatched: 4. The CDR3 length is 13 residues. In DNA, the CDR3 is TGTGCCAGCAGGGGGGACAGGGCATATGGCTACACCTTC. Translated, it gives CASRGDRAYGYTF. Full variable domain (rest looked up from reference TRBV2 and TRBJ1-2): EPEVTQTPSHQVTQMGQEVILRCVPISNHLYFYWYRQILGQKVEFLVSFYNNEISEKSEIFDDQFSVERPDGSNFTLKIRSTKLEDSAMYFCASRGDRAYGYTFGSGTRLTVV.

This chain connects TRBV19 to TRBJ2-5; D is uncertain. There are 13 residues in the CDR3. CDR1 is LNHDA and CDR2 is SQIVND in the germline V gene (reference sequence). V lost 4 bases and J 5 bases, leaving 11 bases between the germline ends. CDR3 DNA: TGTGCCAGTAGTACGGGTAGTCCGGAGACCCAGTACTTC. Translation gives CASSTGSPETQYF. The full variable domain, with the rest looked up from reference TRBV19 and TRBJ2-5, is DGGITQSPKYLFRKEGQNVTLSCEQNLNHDAMYWYRQDPGQGLRLIYYSQIVNDFQKGDIAEGYSVSREKKESFPLTVTSAQKNPTAFYLCASSTGSPETQYFGPGTRLLVL.

As DNA, the CDR3 is TGTGCCAGCAGGGACCGCGGATTTACCGGGGAGCTGTTTTTT. Its protein is CASRDRGFTGELFF. The rearrangement uses TRBV2 and TRBJ2-2; D is uncertain. The CDR3 consists of 14 residues. Germline CDR1 SNHLY, CDR2 FYNNEI. Trimming left V 6 bases short and J 5 bases short, with 13 bases between.

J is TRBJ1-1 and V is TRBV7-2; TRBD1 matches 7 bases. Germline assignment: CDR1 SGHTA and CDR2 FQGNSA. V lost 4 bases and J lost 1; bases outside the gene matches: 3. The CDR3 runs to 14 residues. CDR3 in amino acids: CASSSGQANTEAFF. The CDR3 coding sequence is TGTGCCAGCAGCTCTGGACAGGCGAACACTGAAGCTTTCTTT.

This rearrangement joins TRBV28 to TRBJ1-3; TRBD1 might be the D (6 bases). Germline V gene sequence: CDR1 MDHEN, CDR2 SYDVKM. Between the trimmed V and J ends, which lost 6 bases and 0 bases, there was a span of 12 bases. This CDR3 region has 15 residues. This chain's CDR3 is CASSGGALSGNTIYF. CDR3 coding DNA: TGTGCCAGCAGCGGGGGGGCCCTCTCTGGAAACACCATATATTTT. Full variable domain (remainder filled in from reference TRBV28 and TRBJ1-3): DVKVTQSSRYLVKRTGEKVFLECVQDMDHENMFWYRQDPGLGLRLIYFSYDVKMKEKGDIPEGYSVSREKKERFSLILESASTNQTSMYLCASSGGALSGNTIYFGEGSWLTVV.

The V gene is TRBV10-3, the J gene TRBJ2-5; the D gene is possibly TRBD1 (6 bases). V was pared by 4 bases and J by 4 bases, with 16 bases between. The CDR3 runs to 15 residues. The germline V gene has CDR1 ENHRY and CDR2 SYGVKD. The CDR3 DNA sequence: TGTGCCATCAGTGGAGGGGGACCAACCCGAGAGACCCAGTACTTC. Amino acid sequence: CAISGGGPTRETQYF.

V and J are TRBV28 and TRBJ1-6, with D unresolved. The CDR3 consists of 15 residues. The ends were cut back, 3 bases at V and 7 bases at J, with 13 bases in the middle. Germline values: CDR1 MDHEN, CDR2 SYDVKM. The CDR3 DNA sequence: TGTGCCAGCAGTTTGTGGGCAGGTGAGAATTCACCCCTCCACTTT. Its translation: CASSLWAGENSPLHF.

CDR3 bases: TGTGCCAGCTCACCAGACAGGGTTCGGAGCACTGAAGCTTTCTTT. Its protein is CASSPDRVRSTEAFF. The V call is TRBV18, the J call TRBJ1-1, with 7 nucleotides matching TRBD1. Looked up from germline, CDR1 is KGHSH and CDR2 is LQKENI. This CDR3 contains 15 residues. With V trimmed by 2 bases and J by 4 bases, 7 bases remained unmatched.

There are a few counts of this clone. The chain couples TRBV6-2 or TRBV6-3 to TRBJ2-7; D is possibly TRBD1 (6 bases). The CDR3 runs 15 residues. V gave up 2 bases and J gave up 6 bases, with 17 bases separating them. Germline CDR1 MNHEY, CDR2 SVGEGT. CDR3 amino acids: CASSYPIGQKTEQYF. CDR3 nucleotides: TGTGCCAGCAGTTACCCGATCGGACAGAAGACCGAGCAGTACTTC.

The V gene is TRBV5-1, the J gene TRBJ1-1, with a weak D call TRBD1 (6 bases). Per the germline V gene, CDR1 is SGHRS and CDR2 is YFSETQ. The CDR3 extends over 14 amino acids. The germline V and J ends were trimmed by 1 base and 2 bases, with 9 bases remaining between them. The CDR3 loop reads CASSLTGRNTEAFF. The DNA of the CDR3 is TGCGCCAGCAGCTTGACAGGGAGAAACACTGAAGCTTTCTTT.

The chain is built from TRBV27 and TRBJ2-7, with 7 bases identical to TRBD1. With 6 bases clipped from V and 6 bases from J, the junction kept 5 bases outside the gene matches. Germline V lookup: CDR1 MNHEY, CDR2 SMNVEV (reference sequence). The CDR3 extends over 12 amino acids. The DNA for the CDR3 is TGTGCCAGCAGAGACAGGGCCCCCGAGCAGTACTTC. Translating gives CASRDRAPEQYF.

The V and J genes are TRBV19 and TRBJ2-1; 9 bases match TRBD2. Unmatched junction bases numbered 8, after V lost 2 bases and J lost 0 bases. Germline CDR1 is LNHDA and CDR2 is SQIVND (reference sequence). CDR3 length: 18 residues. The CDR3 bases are TGTGCCAGTAGTATAACGGGCGGAGCGGGGGGCTCCTACAATGAGCAGTTCTTC. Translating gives CASSITGGAGGSYNEQFF.

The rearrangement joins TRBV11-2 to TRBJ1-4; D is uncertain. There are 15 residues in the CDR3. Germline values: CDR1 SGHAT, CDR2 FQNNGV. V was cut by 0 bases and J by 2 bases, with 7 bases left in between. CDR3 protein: CASSLDGLTNEKLFF. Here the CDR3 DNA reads TGTGCCAGCAGCTTAGACGGGCTGACTAATGAAAAACTGTTTTTT.

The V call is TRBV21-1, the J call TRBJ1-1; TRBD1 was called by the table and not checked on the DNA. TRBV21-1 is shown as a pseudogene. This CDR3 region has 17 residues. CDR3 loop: CASSPKGTGGQNTEAFF. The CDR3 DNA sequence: TGTGCCAGCAGCCCAAAAGGGACAGGGGGCCAGAACACTGAAGCTTTCTTT.

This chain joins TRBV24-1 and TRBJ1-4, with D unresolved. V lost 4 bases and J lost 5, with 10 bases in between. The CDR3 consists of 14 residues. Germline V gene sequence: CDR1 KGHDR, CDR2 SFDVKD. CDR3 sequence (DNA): TGTGCCACCAGTGAGCCGGGATTCAATGAAAAACTGTTTTTT. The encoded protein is CATSEPGFNEKLFF.

DNA for the CDR3: TGTGCCAGCAGTTTACCCCCCGGCAGTGCCCAGTACTTC. Translation: CASSLPPGSAQYF. This chain joins TRBV28 and TRBJ2-5, with D unresolved. V gave up 2 bases and J gave up 9 bases, with 13 bases separating them. Looked up from germline, CDR1 is MDHEN and CDR2 is SYDVKM. The CDR3 has 13 amino acids.

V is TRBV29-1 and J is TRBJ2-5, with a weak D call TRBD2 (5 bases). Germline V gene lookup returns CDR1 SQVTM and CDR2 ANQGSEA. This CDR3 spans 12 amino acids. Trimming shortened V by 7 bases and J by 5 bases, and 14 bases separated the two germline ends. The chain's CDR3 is CSASGGEETQYF. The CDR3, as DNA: TGCAGCGCCTCTGGTGGGGAGGAGACCCAGTACTTC.

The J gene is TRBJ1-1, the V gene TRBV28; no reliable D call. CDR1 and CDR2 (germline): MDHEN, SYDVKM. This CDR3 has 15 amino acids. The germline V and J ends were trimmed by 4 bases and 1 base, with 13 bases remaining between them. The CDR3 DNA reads TGTGCCAGCAGTTCCCCGGGGAGGGCGAACACTGAAGCTTTCTTT. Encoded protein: CASSSPGRANTEAFF.

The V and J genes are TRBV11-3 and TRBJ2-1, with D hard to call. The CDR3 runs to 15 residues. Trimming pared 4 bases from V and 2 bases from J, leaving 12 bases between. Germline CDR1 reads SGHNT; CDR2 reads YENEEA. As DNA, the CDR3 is TGTGCCAGCAGCTCAGGTCTTTCCGCCTACAATGAGCAGTTCTTC. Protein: CASSSGLSAYNEQFF. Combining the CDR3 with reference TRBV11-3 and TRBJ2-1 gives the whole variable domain EAGVVQSPRYKIIEKKQPVAFWCNPISGHNTLYWYLQNLGQGPELLIRYENEEAVDDSQLPKDRFSAERLKGVDSTLKIQPAELGDSAVYLCASSSGLSAYNEQFFGPGTRLTVL.

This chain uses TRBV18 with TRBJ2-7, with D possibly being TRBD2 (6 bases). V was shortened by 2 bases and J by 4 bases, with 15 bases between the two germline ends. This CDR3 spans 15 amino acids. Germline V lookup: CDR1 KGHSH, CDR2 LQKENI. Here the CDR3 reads CASSPGAGRVYEQYF. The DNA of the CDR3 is TGTGCCAGCTCACCAGGGGCGGGACGGGTATACGAGCAGTACTTC.

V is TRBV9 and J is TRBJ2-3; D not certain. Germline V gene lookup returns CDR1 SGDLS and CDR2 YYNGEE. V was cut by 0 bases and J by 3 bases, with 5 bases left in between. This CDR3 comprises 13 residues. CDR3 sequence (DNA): TGTGCCAGCAGCGTAGATCCGACAGATACGCAGTATTTT. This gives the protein CASSVDPTDTQYF.

The CDR3 loop reads CSVPRGAGETQYF. For the CDR3, the DNA is TGCAGCGTGCCCCGGGGGGCAGGTGAGACCCAGTACTTC. V and J are TRBV29-1 and TRBJ2-5, with D possibly being TRBD2 (7 bases). There are 13 residues in the CDR3. Germline CDR1 reads SQVTM; CDR2 reads ANQGSEA. The germline V and J ends were trimmed by 6 bases and 5 bases, with 16 bases remaining between them. The full variable domain, with the rest looked up from reference TRBV29-1 and TRBJ2-5, is SAVISQKPSRDICQRGTSLTIQCQVDSQVTMMFWYRQQPGQSLTLIATANQGSEATYESGFVIDKFPISRPNLTFSTLTVSNMSPEDSSIYLCSVPRGAGETQYFGPGTRLLVL.

CDR3 coding DNA: TGTGCCAGCTCACCACCCTCCACAGGTCCAAAAGGCTATGGCTACACCTTC. Its protein is CASSPPSTGPKGYGYTF. This chain links TRBV18 with TRBJ1-2, with a tentative D call TRBD1 (5 bases). CDR3 length: 17 residues. CDR1 is KGHSH and CDR2 is LQKENI in the germline V gene. Trimming stripped 0 bases from V and 4 bases from J, with 18 bases between. Full variable domain (remainder filled in from reference TRBV18 and TRBJ1-2): NAGVMQNPRHLVRRRGQEARLRCSPMKGHSHVYWYRQLPEEGLKFMVYLQKENIIDESGMPKERFSAEFPKEGPSILRIQQVVRGDSAAYFCASSPPSTGPKGYGYTFGSGTRLTVV.

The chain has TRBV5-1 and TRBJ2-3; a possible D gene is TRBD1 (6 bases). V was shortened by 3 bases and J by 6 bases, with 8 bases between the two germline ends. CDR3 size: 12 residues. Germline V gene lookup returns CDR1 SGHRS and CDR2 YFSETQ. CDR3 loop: CASSYGGDTQYF. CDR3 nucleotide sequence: TGCGCCAGCAGCTATGGGGGCGATACGCAGTATTTT.

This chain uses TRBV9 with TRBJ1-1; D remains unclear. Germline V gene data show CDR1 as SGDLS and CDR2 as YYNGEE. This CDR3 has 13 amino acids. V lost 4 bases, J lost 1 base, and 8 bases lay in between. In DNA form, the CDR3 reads TGTGCCAGCAGCCCGACATGGAACACTGAAGCTTTCTTT. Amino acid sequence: CASSPTWNTEAFF.

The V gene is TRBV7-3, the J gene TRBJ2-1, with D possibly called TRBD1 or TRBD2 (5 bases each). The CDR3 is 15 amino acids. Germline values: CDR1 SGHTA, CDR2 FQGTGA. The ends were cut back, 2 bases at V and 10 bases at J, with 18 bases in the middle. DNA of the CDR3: TGTGCCAGCAGCTTAGGTACGGGGCAGGGACGCGAGCAGTTCTTC. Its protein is CASSLGTGQGREQFF.

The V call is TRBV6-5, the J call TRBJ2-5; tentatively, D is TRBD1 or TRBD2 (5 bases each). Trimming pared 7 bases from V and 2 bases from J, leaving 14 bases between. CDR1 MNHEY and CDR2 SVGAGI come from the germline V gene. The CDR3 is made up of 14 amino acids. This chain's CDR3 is CASTRDRRQETQYF. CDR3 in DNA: TGTGCCAGCACCCGGGACCGAAGACAAGAGACCCAGTACTTC.

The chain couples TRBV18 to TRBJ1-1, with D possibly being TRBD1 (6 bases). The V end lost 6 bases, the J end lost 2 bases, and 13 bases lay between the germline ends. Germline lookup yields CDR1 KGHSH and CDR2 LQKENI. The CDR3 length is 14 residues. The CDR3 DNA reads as TGTGCCAGCTCCCTCGGAGGGGGAAACACTGAAGCTTTCTTT. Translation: CASSLGGGNTEAFF.